This is a list of T cell receptor beta chains from one sample in a study of blood T cell repertoires in COVID-19. The protocol was immunoSEQ multiplex PCR, while the TCRdb copy is restricted to in-frame clones and leaves out a portion. The table shows about 54,000 clones, with around nine tenths occurring only once. The sample was peripheral blood. These receptors all stem from a human donor in a cohort sampled during active COVID-19. Both conserved end residues are part of each CDR3. Each record gives: V gene, clone size, D gene, J gene, CDR3 DNA, CDR3 protein. The D gene is left open where the match is weak. The size entry is marked missing in some rows and otherwise reads once, few, many or a size class.

TRBV7-9	NA	NA	TRBJ2-1	TGTGCCAGCAGCTTGGAGTGGGAGCAGTTCTTC	CASSLEWEQFF
TRBV5-4	NA	NA	TRBJ2-5	TGTGCCAGCAGCTTGGGAGGGGGAGTGGAGACCCAGTACTTC	CASSLGGGVETQYF
TRBV3-1/TRBV3-2	NA	TRBD2	TRBJ2-1	TGTGCCAGCAGCCAAGAGCTAGCGGGAGGGCCTTCCTACAATGAGCAGTTCTTC	CASSQELAGGPSYNEQFF
TRBV2	NA	NA	TRBJ2-3	TGTGCCAGCAGTTCCCTTGGAGGGCGGTCTAGCACAGATACGCAGTATTTT	CASSSLGGRSSTDTQYF
TRBV30	NA	NA	TRBJ1-2	TGTGCCTGGACTCAGGGCAACTATGGCTACACCTTC	CAWTQGNYGYTF
TRBV4-1	NA	NA	TRBJ1-2	TGCGCCAGCAGCCCAACAGGGAGCCCGTCCTATGGCTACACCTTC	CASSPTGSPSYGYTF
TRBV3-1/TRBV3-2	NA	TRBD2	TRBJ2-3	TGTGCCAGCAGCCAAGACCCTAGCGGGGCAGATACGCAGTATTTT	CASSQDPSGADTQYF
TRBV3-1/TRBV3-2	NA	NA	TRBJ2-5	TGTGCCGGCAGCCAAGGGGCCCTTTGGCCCCAGTACTTC	CAGSQGALWPQYF
TRBV6-1	NA	NA	TRBJ1-5	TGTGCCAGCAGTGAAGCACGGGGGGCACGCAATCAGCCCCAGCATTTT	CASSEARGARNQPQHF
TRBV14	NA	NA	TRBJ1-4	TGTGCCAGCAGCCACGGTGAAAAACTGTTTTTT	CASSHGEKLFF
TRBV19	NA	TRBD1	TRBJ2-2	TGTGCCAGTAGCCACACAGGGGGCAACACCGGGGAGCTGTTTTTT	CASSHTGGNTGELFF
TRBV18	NA	TRBD1	TRBJ2-5	TGTGCCAGCTCACCATCCGGACAGGGGGCATGGGAGACCCAGTACTTC	CASSPSGQGAWETQYF
TRBV10-3	once	TRBD1	TRBJ2-7	TGTGCCATCAGTCGGGACAGGGGCTCATCAGAGCAGTACTTC	CAISRDRGSSEQYF